Detailed here is one TCR beta chain. The antigen is unknown. One entry per CDR3 protein, called by TCRdb with MiXCR from the reads. The sample has 150,000 to 200,000 distinct CDR3 sequences; under 25% are singletons. These data originate in a study of T cell repertoires in cytomegalovirus infection. Study context: From public TCR beta signatures came an indication of both CMV infection and matching HLA type. Study-wide points: Frequencies of public TCR beta families were cumulated, and this identified carriers of CMV plus the relevant HLA. The ex vivo response showed dominance by HLA-C-restricted CMV-specific TCR beta clonotypes.

The receptor was derived from a human donor in good health (CMV status not recorded). Some clones in this sample may be carry-over from other donors' samples. The specimen was PBMCs.

CDR3 coding DNA: TGTGCCAGCAGTTTATCTCGAATGCTAGCCTACGAGCAGTACTTC. Protein sequence: CASSLSRMLAYEQYF. V and J are TRBV28 and TRBJ2-7; no clear D gene. V was trimmed by 1 base and J by 2 bases, leaving 12 bases between them. Germline V gene data show CDR1 as MDHEN and CDR2 as SYDVKM. The CDR3 loop spans 15 amino acids. Variable domain in full (rest from reference TRBV28 and TRBJ2-7): DVKVTQSSRYLVKRTGEKVFLECVQDMDHENMFWYRQDPGLGLRLIYFSYDVKMKEKGDIPEGYSVSREKKERFSLILESASTNQTSMYLCASSLSRMLAYEQYFGPGTRLTVT.